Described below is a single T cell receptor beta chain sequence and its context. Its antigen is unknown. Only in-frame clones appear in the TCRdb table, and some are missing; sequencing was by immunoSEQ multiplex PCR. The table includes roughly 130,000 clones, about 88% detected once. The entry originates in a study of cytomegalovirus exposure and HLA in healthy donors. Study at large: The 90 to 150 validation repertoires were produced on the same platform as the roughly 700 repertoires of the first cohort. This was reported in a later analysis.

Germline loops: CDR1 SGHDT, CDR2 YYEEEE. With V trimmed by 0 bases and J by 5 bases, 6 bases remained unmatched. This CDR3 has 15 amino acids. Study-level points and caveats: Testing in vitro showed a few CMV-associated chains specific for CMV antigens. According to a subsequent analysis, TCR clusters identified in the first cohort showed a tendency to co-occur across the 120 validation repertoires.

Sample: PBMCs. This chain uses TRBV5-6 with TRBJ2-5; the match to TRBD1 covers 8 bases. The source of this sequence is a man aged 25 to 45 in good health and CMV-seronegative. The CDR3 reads CASSLVPGGGETQYF. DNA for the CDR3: TGTGCCAGCAGCTTGGTGCCAGGGGGCGGTGAGACCCAGTACTTC.